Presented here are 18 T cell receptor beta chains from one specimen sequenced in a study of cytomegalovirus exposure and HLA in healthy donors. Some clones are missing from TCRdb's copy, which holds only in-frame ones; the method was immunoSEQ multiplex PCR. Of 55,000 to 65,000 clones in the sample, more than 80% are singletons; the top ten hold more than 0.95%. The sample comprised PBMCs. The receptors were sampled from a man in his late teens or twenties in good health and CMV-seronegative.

For the CDR3, the DNA is TGTGCCAGTAGTATAGTTGGCCTAGGCGCCGGGGAGCTGTTTTTT. Residues: CASSIVGLGAGELFF. The chain links TRBV19 to TRBJ2-2; D is unclear. V was clipped by 1 base and J by 6 bases, with 12 bases between them. CDR3 length: 15 residues. The germline V gene has CDR1 LNHDA and CDR2 SQIVND (reference sequence).

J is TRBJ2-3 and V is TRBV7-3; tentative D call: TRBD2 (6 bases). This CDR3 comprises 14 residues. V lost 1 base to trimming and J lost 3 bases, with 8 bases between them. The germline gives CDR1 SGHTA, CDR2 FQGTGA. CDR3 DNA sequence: TGTGCCAGCAGCTTAAAAGGGAGGACAGATACGCAGTATTTT. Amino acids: CASSLKGRTDTQYF. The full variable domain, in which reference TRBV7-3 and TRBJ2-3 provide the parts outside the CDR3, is GAGVSQTPSNKVTEKGKYVELRCDPISGHTALYWYRQSLGQGPEFLIYFQGTGAADDSGLPNDRFFAVRPEGSVSTLKIQRTERGDSAVYLCASSLKGRTDTQYFGPGTRLTVL.

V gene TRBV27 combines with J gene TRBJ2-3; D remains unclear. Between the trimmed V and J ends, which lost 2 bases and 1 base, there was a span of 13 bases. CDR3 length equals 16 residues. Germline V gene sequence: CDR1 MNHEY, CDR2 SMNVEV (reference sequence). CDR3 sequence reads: CASSLVSQEGTDTQYF. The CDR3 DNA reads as TGTGCCAGCAGTTTAGTCTCCCAAGAGGGCACAGATACGCAGTATTTT.

CDR3 in amino acids: CAISDLQGSYEQYF. The CDR3 DNA reads TGTGCCATCAGTGACCTACAGGGATCCTACGAGCAGTACTTC. This rearrangement joins TRBV10-3 to TRBJ2-7; a possible D gene is TRBD1 (6 bases). Germline CDR1 and CDR2: ENHRY and SYGVKD. V lost 3 bases, J lost 1 base, and 10 bases lay in between. The CDR3 loop spans 14 amino acids.

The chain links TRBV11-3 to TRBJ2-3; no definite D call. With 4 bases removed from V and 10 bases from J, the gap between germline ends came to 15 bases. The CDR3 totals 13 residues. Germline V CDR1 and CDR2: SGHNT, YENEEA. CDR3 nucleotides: TGTGCCAGCAGCTCCCGGTACTCTCGGGCGCAGTATTTT. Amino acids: CASSSRYSRAQYF. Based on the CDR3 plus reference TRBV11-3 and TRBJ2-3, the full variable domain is EAGVVQSPRYKIIEKKQPVAFWCNPISGHNTLYWYLQNLGQGPELLIRYENEEAVDDSQLPKDRFSAERLKGVDSTLKIQPAELGDSAVYLCASSSRYSRAQYFGPGTRLTVL.

The CDR3 DNA reads TGTGCCAGCAGTCAGGGACAGGGCACCAACGAGCAGTACTTC. Translating gives CASSQGQGTNEQYF. This chain uses TRBV6-5 with TRBJ2-7; 9 bases agree with TRBD1. Germline loops: CDR1 MNHEY, CDR2 SVGAGI. CDR3 size: 14 residues. J gave up 5 bases and V 5 bases, and 7 bases lay outside the gene matches.

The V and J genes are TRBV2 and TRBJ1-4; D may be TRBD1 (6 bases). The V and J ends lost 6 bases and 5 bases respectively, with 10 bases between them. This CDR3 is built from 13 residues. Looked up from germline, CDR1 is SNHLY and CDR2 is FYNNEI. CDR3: CASRGQSNEKLFF. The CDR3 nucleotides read TGTGCCAGCAGAGGACAGTCAAATGAAAAACTGTTTTTT.

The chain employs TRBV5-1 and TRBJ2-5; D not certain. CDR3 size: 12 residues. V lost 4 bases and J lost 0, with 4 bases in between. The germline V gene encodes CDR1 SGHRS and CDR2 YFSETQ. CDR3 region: CASSVNQETQYF. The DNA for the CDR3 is TGCGCCAGCAGCGTAAACCAAGAGACCCAGTACTTC.

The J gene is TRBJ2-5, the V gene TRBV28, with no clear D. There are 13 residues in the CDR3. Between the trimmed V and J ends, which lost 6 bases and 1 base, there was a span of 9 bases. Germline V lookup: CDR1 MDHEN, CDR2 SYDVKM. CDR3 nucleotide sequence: TGTGCCAGCAGCCTACTGAGCCAAGAGACCCAGTACTTC. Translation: CASSLLSQETQYF. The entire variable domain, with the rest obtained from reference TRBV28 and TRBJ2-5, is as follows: DVKVTQSSRYLVKRTGEKVFLECVQDMDHENMFWYRQDPGLGLRLIYFSYDVKMKEKGDIPEGYSVSREKKERFSLILESASTNQTSMYLCASSLLSQETQYFGPGTRLLVL.

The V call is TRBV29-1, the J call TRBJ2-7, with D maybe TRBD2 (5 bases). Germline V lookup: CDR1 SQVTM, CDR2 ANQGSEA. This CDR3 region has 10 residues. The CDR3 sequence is CSASSGEQYF. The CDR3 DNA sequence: TGCAGTGCCTCCTCGGGAGAGCAGTACTTC.

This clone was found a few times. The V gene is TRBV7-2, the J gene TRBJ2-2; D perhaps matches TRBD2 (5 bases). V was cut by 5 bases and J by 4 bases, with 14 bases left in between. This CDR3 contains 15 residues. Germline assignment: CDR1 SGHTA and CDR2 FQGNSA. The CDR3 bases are TGTGCCAGCAGCCCAGACTACCGGGGCACCGGGGAGCTGTTTTTT. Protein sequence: CASSPDYRGTGELFF.

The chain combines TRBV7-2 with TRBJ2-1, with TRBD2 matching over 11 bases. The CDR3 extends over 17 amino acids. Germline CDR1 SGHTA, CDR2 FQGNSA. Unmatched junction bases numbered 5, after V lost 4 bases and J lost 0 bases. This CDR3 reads CASSYRSGRASYNEQFF. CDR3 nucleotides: TGTGCCAGCAGCTATCGTAGCGGGAGGGCCTCCTACAATGAGCAGTTCTTC.

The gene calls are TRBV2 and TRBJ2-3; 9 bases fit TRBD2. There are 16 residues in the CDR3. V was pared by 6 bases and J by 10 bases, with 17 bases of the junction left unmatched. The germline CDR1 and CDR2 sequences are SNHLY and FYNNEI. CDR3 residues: CASRPLGAGGGQAQYF. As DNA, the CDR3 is TGTGCCAGCAGACCCCTGGGAGCGGGGGGAGGCCAAGCGCAGTATTTT.

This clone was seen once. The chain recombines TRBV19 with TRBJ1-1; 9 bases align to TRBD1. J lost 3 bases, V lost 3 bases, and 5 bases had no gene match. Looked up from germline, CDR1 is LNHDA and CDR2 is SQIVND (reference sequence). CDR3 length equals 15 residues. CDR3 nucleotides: TGTGCCAGTAGTATGGACAGGGGCTTGGACACTGAAGCTTTCTTT. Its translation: CASSMDRGLDTEAFF.

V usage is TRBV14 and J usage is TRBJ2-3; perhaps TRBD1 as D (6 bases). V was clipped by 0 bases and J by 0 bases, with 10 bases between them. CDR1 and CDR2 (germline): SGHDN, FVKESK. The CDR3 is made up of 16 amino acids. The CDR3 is CASSQDRGFSTDTQYF. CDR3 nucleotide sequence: TGTGCCAGCAGCCAAGACAGGGGATTTAGCACAGATACGCAGTATTTT.

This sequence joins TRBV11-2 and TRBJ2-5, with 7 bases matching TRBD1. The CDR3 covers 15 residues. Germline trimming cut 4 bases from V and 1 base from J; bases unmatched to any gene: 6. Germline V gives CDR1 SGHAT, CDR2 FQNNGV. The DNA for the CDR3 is TGTGCCAGCAGCTCAATGGGACAGCCCCAAGAGACCCAGTACTTC. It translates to CASSSMGQPQETQYF. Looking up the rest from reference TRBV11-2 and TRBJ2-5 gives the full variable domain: EAGVAQSPRYKIIEKRQSVAFWCNPISGHATLYWYQQILGQGPKLLIQFQNNGVVDDSQLPKDRFSAERLKGVDSTLKIQPAKLEDSAVYLCASSSMGQPQETQYFGPGTRLLVL.

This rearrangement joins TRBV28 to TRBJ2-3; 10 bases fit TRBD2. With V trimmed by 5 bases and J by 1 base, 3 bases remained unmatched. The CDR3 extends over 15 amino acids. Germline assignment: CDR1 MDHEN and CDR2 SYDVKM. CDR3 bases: TGTGCCAGCAGTCCCGGGACTAGCGGCACAGATACGCAGTATTTT. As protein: CASSPGTSGTDTQYF. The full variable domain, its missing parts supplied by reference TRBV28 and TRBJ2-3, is DVKVTQSSRYLVKRTGEKVFLECVQDMDHENMFWYRQDPGLGLRLIYFSYDVKMKEKGDIPEGYSVSREKKERFSLILESASTNQTSMYLCASSPGTSGTDTQYFGPGTRLTVL.

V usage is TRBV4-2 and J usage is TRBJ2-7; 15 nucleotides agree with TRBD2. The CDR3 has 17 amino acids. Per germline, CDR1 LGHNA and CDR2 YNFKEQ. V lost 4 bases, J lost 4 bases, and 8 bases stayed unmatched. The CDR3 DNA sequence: TGTGCCAGCAGCCCTGGACTAGCGGGAGGGCCCCTGTACGAGCAGTACTTC. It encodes CASSPGLAGGPLYEQYF.